A selection of T cell receptor beta chains follows, all from one sample in a study of lymphopenia after photon versus proton radiotherapy. The repertoire was sequenced with immunoSEQ multiplex PCR; TCRdb's copy has only in-frame clones and lacks some. The sample holds 150,000 or so clones; more than 85% are singletons and the top ten take around 5.1%. The specimen comprised peripheral blood, sampled from a patient treated with photon-based radiotherapy. The origin of the receptors is a man aged 50-60 years with gastric cancer. Each CDR3 is given with its conserved first and last residue. Each record gives: D gene, clone size, V gene, J gene, CDR3 DNA, CDR3 protein. The D gene is left open where the match is weak. Rows give clone size only sometimes, using once, few, many, or a class for an expanded clone.

-	-	TRBV9	TRBJ1-1	TGTGCCAGCAGCGCTCATGGGGGCCACACTGAAGCTTTCTTT	CASSAHGGHTEAFF
TRBD1	-	TRBV5-1	TRBJ2-6	TGCGCCAGCACCCGGGCAACAGGGGGCGGTGGGGCCAACGTCCTGACTTTC	CASTRATGGGGANVLTF
-	-	TRBV9	TRBJ2-6	TGTGCCAGCAGCGTAGACTCTGGGGCCAACGTCCTGACTTTC	CASSVDSGANVLTF
TRBD2	-	TRBV6-1	TRBJ2-1	TGTGCCAGCAGTGAAACTAGCGGGACTTACAATGAGCAGTTCTTC	CASSETSGTYNEQFF
-	-	TRBV7-9	TRBJ1-5	TGTGCCAGCAGCTTAGCGCGGATCGGTAGCAATCAGCCCCAGCATTTT	CASSLARIGSNQPQHF
TRBD1	once	TRBV5-1	TRBJ2-3	TGCGCCAGCAGCTTTAGGGGACAGGGGACAGATACGCAGTATTTT	CASSFRGQGTDTQYF
TRBD2	-	TRBV5-6	TRBJ2-7	TGTGCCAGCAGCGGACTAGGAAACTACGAGCAGTACTTC	CASSGLGNYEQYF
TRBD1	-	TRBV5-1	TRBJ1-1	TGCGCCAGCAGCTGGAGGGAAGGGGGCGTCACTGAAGCTTTCTTT	CASSWREGGVTEAFF
-	once	TRBV7-2	TRBJ1-2	TGTGCCAGCAGCTTAGAGGGGGGAGGCTATGGCTACACCTTC	CASSLEGGGYGYTF
TRBD1	once	TRBV5-8	TRBJ1-1	TGTGCCAGCAGCACCAGGGGGGAGGCTGAAGCTTTCTTT	CASSTRGEAEAFF
TRBD2	-	TRBV7-7	TRBJ2-1	TGTGCCAGCAGCTTAGAGGTAGCGGGCTACATTAGCAATGAGCAGTTCTTC	CASSLEVAGYISNEQFF
TRBD2	-	TRBV7-7	TRBJ2-3	TGTGCCAGCAGCTTAAGGGCGGGAGAAGATACGCAGTATTTT	CASSLRAGEDTQYF
TRBD2	-	TRBV11-2	TRBJ2-3	TGTGCCAGCAGCAGGGGCGGGAGGACAGATACGCAGTATTTT	CASSRGGRTDTQYF
TRBD1	-	TRBV29-1	TRBJ2-7	TGCAGCGTTCTAGGGGGGACAGGGAGATACGAGCAGTACTTC	CSVLGGTGRYEQYF
TRBD2	-	TRBV6-1	TRBJ2-7	TGTGCCAGCAGTGAAGCACTAGCGGTTTACTACGAGCAGTACTTC	CASSEALAVYYEQYF
-	-	TRBV13	TRBJ2-3	TGTGCCAGCAGCTTAGGCCTTTCGGTCAAAGGCACAGATACGCAGTATTTT	CASSLGLSVKGTDTQYF
TRBD1	once	TRBV7-2	TRBJ2-7	TGCGCCAGCAGCCAATCTTGGACAGGGGGGTACGAGCAGTACTTC	CASSQSWTGGYEQYF
-	-	TRBV30	TRBJ2-1	TGTGCCTGGAGTAGGCACCCCAATGAGCAGTTCTTC	CAWSRHPNEQFF
-	once	TRBV5-4	TRBJ1-2	TGTGCCAGCAGCTTGGAGGGAGTTGGTGGCTACACCTTC	CASSLEGVGGYTF
TRBD1	-	TRBV25-1	TRBJ2-2	TGTGCCAGCAGTGGGACAGGGGGAAAAGGCGGGGAGCTGTTTTTT	CASSGTGGKGGELFF
-	-	TRBV11-2	TRBJ2-5	TGTGCCAGCAGCTTAGTCGTTCTCCAAGAGACCCAGTACTTC	CASSLVVLQETQYF
TRBD1	-	TRBV20-1	TRBJ1-2	TGCAGTGCTGGGACAGCCTATGGCTACACCTTC	CSAGTAYGYTF
-	-	TRBV11-3	TRBJ2-2	TGTGCCAGCAGCTCCCCTCGAACCGGGGAGCTGTTTTTT	CASSSPRTGELFF
TRBD2	-	TRBV5-4	TRBJ2-7	TGTGCCAGCAGCAGGGGGACTAGCGGGAGAGGAGACGAGCAGTACTTC	CASSRGTSGRGDEQYF
-	-	TRBV6-5	TRBJ2-2	TGTGCCAGCAGAGGATCGGCGGGTGGGGCCGGGGAGCTGTTTTTT	CASRGSAGGAGELFF
-	once	TRBV19	TRBJ2-1	TGTGCCAGTAGAACAGGGATCAATGAGCAGTTCTTC	CASRTGINEQFF
-	-	TRBV18	TRBJ2-7	TGTGCCAGCTCAATGGGACTTTCCTCCAATTACGAGCAGTACTTC	CASSMGLSSNYEQYF
-	-	TRBV21-1	TRBJ2-1	TGTGCCAGCAGCAAGGGACAGGCTAGGGAGCAGTTCTTC	CASSKGQAREQFF
-	once	TRBV5-1	TRBJ2-3	TGCGCCAGCAGCCCCCGGGCGGAGATAACAGATACGCAGTATTTT	CASSPRAEITDTQYF
TRBD1	once	TRBV27	TRBJ1-5	TGTGCCAGCAAAGACAGGGCCCCCGATCAGCCCCAGCATTTT	CASKDRAPDQPQHF
-	-	TRBV6-6	TRBJ1-4	TGTGCCAGCAGTTCCGACAGACCAACGGTGGAACTGTTTTTT	CASSSDRPTVELFF
-	-	TRBV29-1	TRBJ2-3	TGCAGCGTTGAAGGGTGGGTGGTAAGCACAGATACGCAGTATTTT	CSVEGWVVSTDTQYF
-	-	TRBV9	TRBJ2-7	TGTGCCAGCAGCGTAGGGCCCGGGACGGCTACCTACGAGCAGTACTTC	CASSVGPGTATYEQYF